The source of this TCR beta chain is a study of blood T cell repertoires in COVID-19. At the level of the study: Samples representing acute and convalescent COVID-19 were sourced from the United States, Italy and Spain. The analysed material was cDNA or gDNA that came from T cells, B-cell-depleted T cells, or PBMCs.

V was pared by 7 bases and J by 4 bases, with 8 bases of the junction left unmatched. Germline loops: CDR1 SNHLY, CDR2 FYNNEI. This CDR3 comprises 14 residues. Per the original methods: Estimates of nucleated cell counts were drawn from the amplification of reference gene primers. The assay was immunoSEQ multiplex PCR, and TCRdb's table has in-frame clones only and misses some. Clone size and the V and J calls come from that table; the DNA yielded D and trimming. In the table there are under 300,000 clones, 80% to 90% of which are singletons. The receptor comes from a woman in her seventies with acute or convalescent COVID-19. The chain uses TRBV2 and TRBJ2-7, with 9 bases fitting TRBD1. The material sequenced was peripheral blood. The CDR3 here is CASNLQGARYEQYF. The DNA for the CDR3 is TGTGCCAGCAACTTACAGGGGGCGCGTTACGAGCAGTACTTC.